The next 5 T cell receptor beta chains were all read from a single sample in a study of CD8 T cells in ankylosing spondylitis. TCRdb used MiXCR to reprocess the 5' RACE reads, holding one entry per CDR3 protein. In the table there are 150,000 to 200,000 distinct CDR3 sequences, 30% to 40% of which are singletons. The sequencing sample was made of synovial fluid, either unsorted or a sorted T cell fraction (not recorded which). The origin of the receptors is a male donor with ankylosing spondylitis.

The chain combines TRBV6-4 with TRBJ2-7; D may be TRBD1 (5 bases). Germline CDR1 and CDR2: MRHNA and SNTAGT. This CDR3 is built from 14 residues. The V and J ends lost 0 bases and 5 bases respectively, with 11 bases between them. The CDR3 DNA reads TGTGCCAGCAGTGACTCGGTCAGGGTCCACGAGCAGTACTTC. Amino acids: CASSDSVRVHEQYF.

This chain uses TRBV10-3 with TRBJ1-5; 9 bases are shared with TRBD1. Trimming cost V 6 bases and J 7 bases; bases outside gene matches: 7. This CDR3 comprises 14 residues. CDR1 and CDR2 (germline): ENHRY, SYGVKD. The CDR3 spells CAISSDRGGQPQHF. In DNA form, the CDR3 reads TGTGCCATCAGCTCGGACAGGGGCGGCCAGCCCCAGCATTTT.

This clonotype was detected many times. CDR3 loop: CSARDNRGTGAGHEQYF. The CDR3 nucleotides read TGCAGTGCTAGAGATAATCGGGGGACAGGGGCCGGCCACGAGCAGTACTTC. This rearrangement joins TRBV20-1 to TRBJ2-7, with TRBD1 matching 10 bases. Germline CDR1 and CDR2: DFQATT and SNEGSKA (reference sequence). CDR3 length: 17 residues. V gave up 0 bases and J gave up 5 bases; unmatched junction bases: 13.

This clonotype was detected many times. The chain couples TRBV5-5 to TRBJ1-5; tentative D call: TRBD1 (5 bases). V lost 2 bases and J lost 4, with 13 bases in between. The CDR3 runs 15 residues. Germline loops: CDR1 SGHKS, CDR2 YYEKEE (reference sequence). The CDR3 DNA reads as TGTGCCAGCAGCTTTGGGCGGGCAGGGAATCAGCCCCAGCATTTT. Translating gives CASSFGRAGNQPQHF.

The sample holds many counts of this clonotype. V usage is TRBV20-1 and J usage is TRBJ2-7; D gene ambiguous. The germline V gene encodes CDR1 DFQATT and CDR2 SNEGSKA (reference sequence). This CDR3 spans 18 amino acids. V was pared by 1 base and J by 0 bases, with 22 bases between. Here the CDR3 reads CSARGSSERRASSYEQYF. The CDR3 DNA reads TGCAGTGCTAGAGGTAGCTCAGAACGCCGGGCTAGCTCCTACGAGCAGTACTTC.